This record looks at one T cell receptor beta chain sequence and its context. This record comes from a study of T cells expressing NK-cell markers. TCRdb reprocessed the 5' RACE reads, with one entry per CDR3 protein and no DNA. This table holds about 32,000 distinct CDR3 sequences. CDR3 length equals 13 residues. Germline CDR1 reads SGHAT; CDR2 reads FQNNGV. The sample was blood T cells: a sorted CD56 or NKG2C T cell subset, CD4+ or CD8+ T cells, or bulk PBMC T cells (not recorded which). The chain uses TRBV11-2 and TRBJ2-1. This clonotype was sampled from a woman aged 18 to 69 in good health. CDR3 protein: CASSLDGDNEQFF.